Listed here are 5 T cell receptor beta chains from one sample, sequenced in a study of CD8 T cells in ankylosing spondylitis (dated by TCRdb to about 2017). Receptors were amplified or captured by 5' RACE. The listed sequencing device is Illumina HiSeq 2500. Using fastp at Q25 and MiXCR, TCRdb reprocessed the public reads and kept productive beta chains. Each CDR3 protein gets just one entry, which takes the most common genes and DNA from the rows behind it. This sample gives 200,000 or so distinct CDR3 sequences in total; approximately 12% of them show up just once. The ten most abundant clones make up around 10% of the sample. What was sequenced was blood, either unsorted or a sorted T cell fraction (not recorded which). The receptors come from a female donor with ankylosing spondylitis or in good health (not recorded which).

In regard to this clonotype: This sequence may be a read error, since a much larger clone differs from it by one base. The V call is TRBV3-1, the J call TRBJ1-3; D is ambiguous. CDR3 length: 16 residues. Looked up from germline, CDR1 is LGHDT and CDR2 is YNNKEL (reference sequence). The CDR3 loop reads CASSLPVAGDGNTVYF. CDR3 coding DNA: TGTGCCAGCAGCCTCCCTGTCGCAGGCGACGGAAACACCGTATATTTT.

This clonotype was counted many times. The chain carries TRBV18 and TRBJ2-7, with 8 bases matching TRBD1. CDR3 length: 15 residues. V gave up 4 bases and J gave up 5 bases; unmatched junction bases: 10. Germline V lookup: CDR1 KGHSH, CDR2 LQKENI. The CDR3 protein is CASSLQTGAGDEQYF. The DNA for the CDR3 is TGTGCCAGCTCACTTCAGACAGGGGCTGGCGACGAGCAGTACTTC. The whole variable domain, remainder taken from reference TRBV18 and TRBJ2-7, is NAGVMQNPRHLVRRRGQEARLRCSPMKGHSHVYWYRQLPEEGLKFMVYLQKENIIDESGMPKERFSAEFPKEGPSILRIQQVVRGDSAAYFCASSLQTGAGDEQYFGPGTRLTVT.

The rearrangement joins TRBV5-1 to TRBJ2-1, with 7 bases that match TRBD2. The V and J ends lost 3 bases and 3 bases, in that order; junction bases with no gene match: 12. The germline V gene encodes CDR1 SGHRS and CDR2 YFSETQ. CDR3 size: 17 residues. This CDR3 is CASSSLGGRALYNEQFF. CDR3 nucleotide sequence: TGCGCCAGCAGCTCTTTGGGGGGGAGGGCCCTCTACAATGAGCAGTTCTTC.

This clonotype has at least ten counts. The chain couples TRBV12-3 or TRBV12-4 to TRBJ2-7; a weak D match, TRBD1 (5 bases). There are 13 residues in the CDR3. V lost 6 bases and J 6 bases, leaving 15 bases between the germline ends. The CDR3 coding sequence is TGTGCCAGCAGGTCCGCAGGGATAGGCGAGCAGTACTTC. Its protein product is CASRSAGIGEQYF.

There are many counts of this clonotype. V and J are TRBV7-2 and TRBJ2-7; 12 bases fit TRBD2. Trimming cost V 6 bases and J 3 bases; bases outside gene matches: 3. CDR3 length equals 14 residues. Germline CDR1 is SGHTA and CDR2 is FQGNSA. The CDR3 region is CASRTSGSDYEQYF. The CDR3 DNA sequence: TGTGCCAGCAGGACTAGCGGGAGCGACTACGAGCAGTACTTC.